This entry is about one TCR beta chain. These data belong to a study of radiation and T cells in renal cell carcinoma. This sample's time point: baseline pretreatment blood. The treatment: 15 Gy SBRT to primary tumor, nephrectomy 4 weeks later. TCRdb's copy holds only in-frame clones and misses some; the assay was immunoSEQ multiplex PCR. The sample includes about 140,000 clones, approximately 87% of them seen just once. Germline-derived CDR1 and CDR2 are SQVTM and ANQGSEA. V was pared by 6 bases and J by 0 bases, with 16 bases between. There are 15 residues in the CDR3. The source is a woman between 50 and 59 years old with renal cell carcinoma. The chain links TRBV29-1 to TRBJ2-3, with D possibly being TRBD1 (6 bases). The sample here was blood, taken from a patient whose treatment included radiotherapy and nephrectomy. The CDR3 spells CSVELQGASTDTQYF. The CDR3 region has the DNA TGCAGCGTGGAGCTACAGGGCGCCAGCACAGATACGCAGTATTTT.